Detailed here is one T cell receptor beta chain. Sample treatment: some 20 received Ad26.COV2.S at low or high dose, single or two shots; about five received placebo; per-sample allocation not given. Repertoires come from day 63 after the first vaccine or placebo injection. Germline loops: CDR1 SGDLS, CDR2 YYNGEE. V lost 1 base to trimming and J lost 5 bases, with 17 bases between them. The CDR3 consists of 16 residues. Sequencing was performed with immunoSEQ multiplex PCR; in TCRdb, only in-frame clones are kept and a portion is missing. The sample lists about 680,000 clones, 89% occurring once. The sample originates from a study of Ad26.COV2.S vaccination and SARS-CoV-2 variants.

This TCR derives from a person aged 18-60 years who received the Ad26.COV2.S COVID-19 vaccine or a placebo. The sequencing used peripheral blood, collected in a trial of Ad26.COV2.S vaccine versus placebo. This rearrangement joins TRBV9 to TRBJ2-3; tentative D call: TRBD2 (6 bases). The CDR3 DNA is TGTGCCAGCAGCGTATGGGGGAGGTCCTTTGGAGATACGCAGTATTTT. It is translated as CASSVWGRSFGDTQYF.